This paragraph covers one T cell receptor (beta chain) sequence. Its antigen remains unknown. As for time point: pre-sensitization, week 0. Treatment here: therapeutic diphenylcyclopropenone sensitization with weekly scalp DPC. The data originate from a study of human T cells and chemical hapten exposure. TCRdb fed the RACE reads into MiXCR, producing one record per CDR3 protein. The sample yields a few hundred thousand distinct CDR3 sequences, 5.5% seen once. Study results and caveats: Compared to controls, expanded TCRs made significantly more large clusters of similar CDR3s.

Germline CDR1 is SGDLS and CDR2 is YYNGEE. The CDR3 contains 12 residues. V was clipped by 0 bases and J by 10 bases, with 8 bases between them. The sequence derives from a young woman with alopecia areata. Some clones in this sample may be carry-over from other donors' samples. This specimen was whole blood, taken in connection with sensitization to the hapten diphenylcyclopropenone (DPC). The chain links TRBV9 to TRBJ2-1; D is unresolved. Here the CDR3 reads CASSVDLSEQFF. The DNA of the CDR3 is TGTGCCAGCAGCGTAGATCTGAGCGAGCAGTTCTTC.